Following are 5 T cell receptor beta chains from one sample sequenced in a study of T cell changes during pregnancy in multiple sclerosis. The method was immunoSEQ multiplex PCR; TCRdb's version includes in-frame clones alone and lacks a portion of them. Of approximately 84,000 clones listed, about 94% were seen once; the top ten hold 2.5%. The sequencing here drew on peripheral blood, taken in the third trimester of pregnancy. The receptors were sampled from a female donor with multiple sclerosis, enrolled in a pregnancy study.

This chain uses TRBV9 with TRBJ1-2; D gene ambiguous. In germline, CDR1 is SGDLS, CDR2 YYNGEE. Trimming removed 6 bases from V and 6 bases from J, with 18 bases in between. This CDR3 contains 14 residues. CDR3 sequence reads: CASNIRGTDNGYTF. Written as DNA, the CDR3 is TGTGCCAGCAACATTCGGGGAACCGACAATGGCTACACCTTC.

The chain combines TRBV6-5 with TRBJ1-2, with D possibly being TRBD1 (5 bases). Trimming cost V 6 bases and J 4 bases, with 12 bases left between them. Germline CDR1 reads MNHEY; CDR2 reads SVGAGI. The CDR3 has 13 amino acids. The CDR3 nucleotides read TGTGCCAGCAGCCGCGGGACGGTCTATGGCTACACCTTC. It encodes CASSRGTVYGYTF.

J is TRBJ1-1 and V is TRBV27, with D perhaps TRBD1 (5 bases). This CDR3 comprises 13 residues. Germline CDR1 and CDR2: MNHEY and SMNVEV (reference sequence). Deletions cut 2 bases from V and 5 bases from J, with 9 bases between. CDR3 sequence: CASSLSAGTEAFF. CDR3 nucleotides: TGTGCCAGCAGTTTAAGTGCAGGGACTGAAGCTTTCTTT.

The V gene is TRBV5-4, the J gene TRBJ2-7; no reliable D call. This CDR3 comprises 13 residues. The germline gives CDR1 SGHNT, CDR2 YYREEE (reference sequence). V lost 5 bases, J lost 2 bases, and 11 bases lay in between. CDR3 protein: CASSYRDTYEQYF. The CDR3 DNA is TGTGCCAGCAGTTACAGAGATACCTACGAGCAGTACTTC.

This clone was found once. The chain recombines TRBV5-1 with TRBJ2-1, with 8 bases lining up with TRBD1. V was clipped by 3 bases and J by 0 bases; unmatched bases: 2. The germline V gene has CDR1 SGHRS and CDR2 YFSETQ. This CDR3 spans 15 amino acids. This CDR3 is CASSYGQGSYNEQFF. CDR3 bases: TGCGCCAGCAGCTACGGACAGGGCTCCTACAATGAGCAGTTCTTC.